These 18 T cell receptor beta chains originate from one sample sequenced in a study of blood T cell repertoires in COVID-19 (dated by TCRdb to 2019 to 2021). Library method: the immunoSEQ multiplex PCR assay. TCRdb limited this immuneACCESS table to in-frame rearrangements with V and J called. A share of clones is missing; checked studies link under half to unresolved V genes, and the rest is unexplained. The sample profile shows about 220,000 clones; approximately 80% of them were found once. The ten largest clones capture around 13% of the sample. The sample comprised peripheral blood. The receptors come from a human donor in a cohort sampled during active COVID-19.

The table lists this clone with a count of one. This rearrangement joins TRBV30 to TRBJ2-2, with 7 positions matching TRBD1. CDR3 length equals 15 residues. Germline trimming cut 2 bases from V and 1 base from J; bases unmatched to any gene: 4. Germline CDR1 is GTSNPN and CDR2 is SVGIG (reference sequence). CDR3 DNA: TGTGCCTGGAGTAGGACAGGCTGGAACACCGGGGAGCTGTTTTTT. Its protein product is CAWSRTGWNTGELFF.

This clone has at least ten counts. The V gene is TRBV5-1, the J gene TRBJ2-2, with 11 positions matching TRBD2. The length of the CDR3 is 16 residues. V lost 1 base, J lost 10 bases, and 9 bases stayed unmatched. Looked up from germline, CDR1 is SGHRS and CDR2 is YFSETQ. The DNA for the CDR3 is TGCGCCAGCAGCTTGAAGGTACTAGCGGGAGAGGAGGAGCTGTTTTTT. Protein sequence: CASSLKVLAGEEELFF. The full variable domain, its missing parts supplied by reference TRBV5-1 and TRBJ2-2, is KAGVTQTPRYLIKTRGQQVTLSCSPISGHRSVSWYQQTPGQGLQFLFEYFSETQRNKGNFPGRFSGRQFSNSRSEMNVSTLELGDSALYLCASSLKVLAGEEELFFGEGSRLTVL.

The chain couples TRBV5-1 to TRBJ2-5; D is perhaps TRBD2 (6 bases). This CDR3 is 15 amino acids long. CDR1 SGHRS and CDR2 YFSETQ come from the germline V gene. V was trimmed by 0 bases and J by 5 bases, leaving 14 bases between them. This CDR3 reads CASSLERTTRETQYF. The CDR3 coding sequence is TGCGCCAGCAGCTTGGAACGGACTACCCGGGAGACCCAGTACTTC.

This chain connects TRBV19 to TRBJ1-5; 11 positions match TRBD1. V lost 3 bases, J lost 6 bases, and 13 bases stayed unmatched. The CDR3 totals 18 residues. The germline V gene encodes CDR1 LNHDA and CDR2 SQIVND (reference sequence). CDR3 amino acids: CASSIGPAGQGAGQPQHF. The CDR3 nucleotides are TGTGCCAGTAGTATCGGCCCAGCCGGACAGGGGGCAGGTCAGCCCCAGCATTTT.

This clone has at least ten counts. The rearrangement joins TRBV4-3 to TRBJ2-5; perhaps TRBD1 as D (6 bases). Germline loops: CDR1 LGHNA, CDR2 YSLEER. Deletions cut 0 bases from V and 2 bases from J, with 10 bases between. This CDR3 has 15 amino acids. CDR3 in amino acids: CASSQDRGEQETQYF. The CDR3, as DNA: TGCGCCAGCAGCCAAGACAGGGGAGAACAAGAGACCCAGTACTTC.

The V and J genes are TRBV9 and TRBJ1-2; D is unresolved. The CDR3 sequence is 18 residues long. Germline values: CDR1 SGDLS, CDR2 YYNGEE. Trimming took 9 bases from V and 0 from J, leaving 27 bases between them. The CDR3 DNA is TGTGCCATTCCGCAATGGCGTGGTCGGGGAATCCCTAACTATGGCTACACCTTC. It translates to CAIPQWRGRGIPNYGYTF.

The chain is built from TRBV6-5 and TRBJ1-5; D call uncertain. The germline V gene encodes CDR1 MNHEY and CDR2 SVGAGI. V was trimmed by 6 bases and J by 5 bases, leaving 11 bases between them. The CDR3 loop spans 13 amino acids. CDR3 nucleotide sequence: TGTGCCAGCAGGGAGGTTGGAGATCAGCCCCAGCATTTT. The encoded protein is CASREVGDQPQHF.

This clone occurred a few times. CDR3 bases: TGTGCCAGCAGTTCTCTGGACAGCGGGGGCTACGAGCAGTACTTC. The encoded protein is CASSSLDSGGYEQYF. The chain combines TRBV6-5 with TRBJ2-7; TRBD2 agrees at 8 bases. V dropped 4 bases and J dropped 3; count of bases not matched to a gene: 8. The germline CDR1 and CDR2 sequences are MNHEY and SVGAGI. This CDR3 has 15 residues.

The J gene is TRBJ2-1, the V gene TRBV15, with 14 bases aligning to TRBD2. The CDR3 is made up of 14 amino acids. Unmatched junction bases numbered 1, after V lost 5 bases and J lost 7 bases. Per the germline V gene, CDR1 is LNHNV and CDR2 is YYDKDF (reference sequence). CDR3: CATSRTSGRNEQFF. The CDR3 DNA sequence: TGTGCCACCAGCCGGACTAGCGGGAGGAATGAGCAGTTCTTC. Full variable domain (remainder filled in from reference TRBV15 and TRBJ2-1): DAMVIQNPRYQVTQFGKPVTLSCSQTLNHNVMYWYQQKSSQAPKLLFHYYDKDFNNEADTPDNFQSRRPNTSFCFLDIRSPGLGDTAMYLCATSRTSGRNEQFFGPGTRLTVL.

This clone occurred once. Written as DNA, the CDR3 is TGTGCCAGCAGCCGGGACAGAACCCTGAACACTGAAGCTTTCTTT. Translated: CASSRDRTLNTEAFF. The chain links TRBV4-2 to TRBJ1-1, with 7 nucleotides matching TRBD1. Germline trimming cut 4 bases from V and 0 bases from J; bases unmatched to any gene: 5. The CDR3 totals 15 residues. From germline, CDR1 is LGHNA and CDR2 YNFKEQ.

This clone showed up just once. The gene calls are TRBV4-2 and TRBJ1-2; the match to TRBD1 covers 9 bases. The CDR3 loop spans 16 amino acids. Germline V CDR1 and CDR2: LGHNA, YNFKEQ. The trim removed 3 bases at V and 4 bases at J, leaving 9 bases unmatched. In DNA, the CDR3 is TGTGCCAGCAGCCAGGCTACAGGGGGCTCCCCCTATGGCTACACCTTC. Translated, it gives CASSQATGGSPYGYTF.

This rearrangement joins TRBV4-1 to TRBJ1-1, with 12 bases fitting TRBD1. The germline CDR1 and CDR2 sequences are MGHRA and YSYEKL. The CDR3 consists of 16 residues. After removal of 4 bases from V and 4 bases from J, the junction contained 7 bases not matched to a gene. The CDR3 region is CASSLRDRGQGTEAFF. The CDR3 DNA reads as TGCGCCAGCAGCCTCAGGGACAGGGGGCAGGGCACTGAAGCTTTCTTT.

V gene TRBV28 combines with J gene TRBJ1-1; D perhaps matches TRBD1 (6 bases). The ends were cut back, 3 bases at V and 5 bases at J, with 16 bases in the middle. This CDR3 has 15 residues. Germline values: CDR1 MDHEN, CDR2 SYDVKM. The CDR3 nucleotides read TGTGCCAGCAGTTTCCCCTCAGGGGTGGGGACTGAAGCTTTCTTT. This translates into CASSFPSGVGTEAFF.

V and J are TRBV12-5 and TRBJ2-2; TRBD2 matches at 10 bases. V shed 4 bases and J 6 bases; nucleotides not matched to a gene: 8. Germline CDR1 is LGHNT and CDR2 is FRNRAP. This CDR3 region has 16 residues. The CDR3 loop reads CASGSISGRYSGELFF. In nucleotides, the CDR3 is TGTGCTAGTGGTTCGATTAGCGGGAGGTACTCCGGGGAGCTGTTTTTT.

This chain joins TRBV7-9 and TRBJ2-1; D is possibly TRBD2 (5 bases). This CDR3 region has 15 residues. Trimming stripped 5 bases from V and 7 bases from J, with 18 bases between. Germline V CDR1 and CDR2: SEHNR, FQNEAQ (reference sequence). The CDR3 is CASSLGERWWNEQFF. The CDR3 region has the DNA TGTGCCAGCAGCCTCGGGGAGAGGTGGTGGAATGAGCAGTTCTTC.

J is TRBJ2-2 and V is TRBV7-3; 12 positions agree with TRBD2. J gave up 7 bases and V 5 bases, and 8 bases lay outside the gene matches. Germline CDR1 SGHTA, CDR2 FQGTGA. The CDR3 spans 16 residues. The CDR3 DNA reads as TGTGCCAGCAGCACGACTAGCGGGGGCATTGGCGGGGAGCTGTTTTTT. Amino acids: CASSTTSGGIGGELFF.

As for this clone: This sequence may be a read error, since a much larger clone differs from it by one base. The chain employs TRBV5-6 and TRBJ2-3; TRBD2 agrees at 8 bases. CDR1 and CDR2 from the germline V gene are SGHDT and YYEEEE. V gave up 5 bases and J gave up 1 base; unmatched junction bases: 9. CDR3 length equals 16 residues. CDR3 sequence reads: CASRVGDGGGTDTQYF. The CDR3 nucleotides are TGTGCCAGCAGGGTAGGCGACGGGGGGGGCACAGATACGCAGTATTTT.

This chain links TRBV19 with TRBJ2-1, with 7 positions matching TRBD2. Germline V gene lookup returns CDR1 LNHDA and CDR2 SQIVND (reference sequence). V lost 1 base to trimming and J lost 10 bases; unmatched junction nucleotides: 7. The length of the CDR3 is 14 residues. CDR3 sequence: CASSIVTPGREQFF. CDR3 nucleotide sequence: TGTGCCAGTAGTATAGTTACCCCCGGGAGGGAGCAGTTCTTC.